The clone carrying this T cell receptor beta chain has only a few counts. PCR involved 60 Vbeta and 13 Jbeta primers. TCRdb's table, derived via immunoSEQ multiplex PCR, lists solely in-frame clones and lacks some. The sample yields about 210,000 clones, about 83% seen once. This sample is drawn from a study of cytomegalovirus exposure and HLA in healthy donors. The germline V gene encodes CDR1 MDHEN and CDR2 SYDVKM. The length of the CDR3 is 14 residues. The V and J ends lost 8 bases and 3 bases respectively, with 16 bases between them. This sequence originates from a woman aged 45-59 years in good health and CMV-seropositive. The rearrangement uses TRBV28 and TRBJ1-1, with D tentatively TRBD1 (5 bases). The sample taken for sequencing was PBMCs. Here the CDR3 reads CASGTGGLDTEAFF. The CDR3 coding sequence is TGTGCCAGCGGAACCGGGGGTCTGGACACTGAAGCTTTCTTT.